This TCR beta chain was recorded in a study of regulatory T cells in long-lasting Graves disease. Findings and caveats of the study: Limited samples may have lowered accuracy. Newly diagnosed patients shared about a thousand public clonotypes; persistent patients shared approximately 2,900.

Time point indicated: persistent/refractory GD, antithyroid drugs over 5 years with positive TRAb. After RNA was extracted from PBMCs, the TCR library was made from it. Building the TCR beta libraries relied on iRepertoire HTBI primers, and CDR3 regions underwent Arm-PCR. TCRdb re-called the multiplex PCR reads through MiXCR, storing one row per CDR3 protein. The table has over 450,000 distinct CDR3 sequences, 20% to 25% seen once. Points on this clonotype: As yet, its antigen is unknown.

Germline V gene data show CDR1 as ENHRY and CDR2 as SYGVKD. V was pared by 2 bases and J by 0 bases, with 13 bases between. This CDR3 region has 16 residues. The chain employs TRBV10-3 and TRBJ1-1; D is ambiguous. This specimen consisted of peripheral blood mononuclear cells (PBMCs), obtained when the disease was refractory, from a patient treated with antithyroid drugs. The origin of this receptor is a female donor with Graves disease. The DNA of the CDR3 is TGTGCCATCAGTGAGGGGGATTTACGGGTGAACACTGAAGCTTTCTTT. Protein product: CAISEGDLRVNTEAFF.